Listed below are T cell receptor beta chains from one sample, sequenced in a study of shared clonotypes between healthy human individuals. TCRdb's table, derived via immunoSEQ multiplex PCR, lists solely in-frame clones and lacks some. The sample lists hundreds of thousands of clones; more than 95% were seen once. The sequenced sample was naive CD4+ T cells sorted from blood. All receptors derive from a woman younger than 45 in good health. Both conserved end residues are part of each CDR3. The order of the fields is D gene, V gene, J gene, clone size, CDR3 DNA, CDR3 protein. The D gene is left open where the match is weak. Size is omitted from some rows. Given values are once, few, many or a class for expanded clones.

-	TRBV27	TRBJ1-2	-	TGTGCCAGCAGTTTCTCCCGGCAGGGACGGGATGGCTACACCTTC	CASSFSRQGRDGYTF
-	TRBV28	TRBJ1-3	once	TGTGCCAGCAGTTTTGGCAGCTCTGGAAACACCATATATTTT	CASSFGSSGNTIYF
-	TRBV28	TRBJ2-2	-	TGTGCCAGCAGTTCCGGGACCCTCACCGGGGAGCTGTTTTTT	CASSSGTLTGELFF
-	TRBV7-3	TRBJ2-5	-	TGTGCCAGCAGCTTAGGGGCTAGCGAGGTCGGAGCCCAGTACTTC	CASSLGASEVGAQYF
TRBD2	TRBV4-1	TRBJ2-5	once	TGCGCCAGCAGCCAAGGGCGGGGGGGCAAAGGAACCCAGTACTTC	CASSQGRGGKGTQYF
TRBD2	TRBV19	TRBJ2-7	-	TGTGCCAGTAGTGCTAGCGGAACCTCCTACGAGCAGTACTTC	CASSASGTSYEQYF
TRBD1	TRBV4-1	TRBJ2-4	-	TGCGCCAGCAGCCAACCCCTGACAGGGCTTGCCAAAAACATTCAGTACTTC	CASSQPLTGLAKNIQYF
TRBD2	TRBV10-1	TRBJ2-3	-	TGCGCCAGCAGCCCCGGGCTAGCGGGGAGCACAGATACGCAGTATTTT	CASSPGLAGSTDTQYF
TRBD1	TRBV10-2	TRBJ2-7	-	TGCGCCAGCAGCGGGACAGGGTTTAACGAGCAGTACTTC	CASSGTGFNEQYF
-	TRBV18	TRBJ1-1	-	TGTGCCAGCTCGTCTTTTGACGGACCTGAGGCTTTCTTT	CASSSFDGPEAFF